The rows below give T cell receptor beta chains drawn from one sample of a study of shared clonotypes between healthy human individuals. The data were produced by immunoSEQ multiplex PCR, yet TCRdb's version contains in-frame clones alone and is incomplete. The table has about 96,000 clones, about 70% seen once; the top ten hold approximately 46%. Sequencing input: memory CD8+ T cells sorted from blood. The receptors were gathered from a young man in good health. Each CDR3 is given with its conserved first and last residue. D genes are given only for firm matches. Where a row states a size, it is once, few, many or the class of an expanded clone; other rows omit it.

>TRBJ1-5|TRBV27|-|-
CASSPRQGNQPQHF
TGTGCCAGCAGTCCGAGACAGGGCAATCAGCCCCAGCATTTT
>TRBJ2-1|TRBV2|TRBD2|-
CASSGAGIAGGYNEQFF
TGTGCCAGCAGTGGAGCGGGGATAGCGGGAGGATACAATGAGCAGTTCTTC
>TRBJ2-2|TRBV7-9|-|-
CASRFERTNGELFF
TGTGCCAGCAGATTCGAAAGGACCAACGGGGAGCTGTTTTTT
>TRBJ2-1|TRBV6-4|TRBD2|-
CASSDSGSSYNEQFF
TGTGCCAGCAGTGACAGCGGGAGCTCCTACAATGAGCAGTTCTTC
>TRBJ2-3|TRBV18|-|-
CASSPVIEDTQYF
TGTGCCAGCTCACCAGTGATAGAAGATACGCAGTATTTT
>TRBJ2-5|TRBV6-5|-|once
CASRGTAEETQYF
TGTGCCAGCAGAGGGACCGCAGAAGAGACCCAGTACTTC
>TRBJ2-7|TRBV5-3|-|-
CASSFSVSSGEQYF
TGTGCCAGCAGCTTCTCCGTATCCTCGGGGGAGCAGTACTTC
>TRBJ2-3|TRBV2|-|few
CASSALTDTQYF
TGTGCCAGCAGTGCCTTAACAGATACGCAGTATTTT
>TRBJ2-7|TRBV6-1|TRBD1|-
CASSAQGAYEQYF
TGTGCCAGCAGTGCACAGGGGGCCTACGAGCAGTACTTC
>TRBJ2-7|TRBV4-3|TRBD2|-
CASSLGTSGSYEQYF
TGCGCCAGCAGCCTTGGGACTAGCGGCTCCTACGAGCAGTACTTC
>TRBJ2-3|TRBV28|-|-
CASRPGAWTQYF
TGTGCCAGCAGACCAGGGGCGTGGACGCAGTATTTT
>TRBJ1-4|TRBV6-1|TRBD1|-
CASSVVGQVNEKLFF
TGTGCCAGCAGTGTCGTGGGACAGGTTAATGAAAAACTGTTTTTT
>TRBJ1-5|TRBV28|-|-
CASRQTGWSNQPQHF
TGTGCCAGCAGACAAACAGGGTGGAGCAATCAGCCCCAGCATTTT
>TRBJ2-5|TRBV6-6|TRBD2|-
CASSYSREQHQETQYF
TGTGCCAGCAGTTACTCGCGGGAGCAGCACCAAGAGACCCAGTACTTC
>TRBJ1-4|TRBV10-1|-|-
CASSHSTNEKLFF
TGCGCCAGCTCGCACTCAACTAATGAAAAACTGTTTTTT
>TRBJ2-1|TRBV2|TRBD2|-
CASRVSGSLHEQFF
TGTGCCAGCAGGGTTAGCGGGAGTCTCCATGAGCAGTTCTTC
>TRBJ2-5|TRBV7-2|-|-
CASSLGGPETQYF
TGTGCCAGCAGCTTAGGGGGGCCTGAGACCCAGTACTTC